This T cell receptor (beta chain) came from a study of blood T cell repertoires in COVID-19. For the study at large: The analysed material was cDNA or gDNA that came from T cells, B-cell-depleted T cells, or PBMCs.

The germline V gene has CDR1 SGHDN and CDR2 FVKESK. The CDR3 loop spans 15 amino acids. The J segment lost 3 bases and the V segment lost 3 bases, leaving 5 bases of the junction unmatched. Sequencing used immunoSEQ multiplex PCR; TCRdb keeps in-frame clones, though not all of them. Altogether roughly 380,000 clones are present, about 88% being singletons, with the ten largest covering roughly 1.5%. V usage is TRBV14 and J usage is TRBJ1-2; TRBD1 matches 9 bases. This clonotype originated in a woman aged 40 to 49 with COVID-19, enrolled during active disease. Source material: peripheral blood. The CDR3 region has the DNA TGTGCCAGCAGCCATCCCGGGACAGGGCACTATGGCTACACCTTC. Protein product: CASSHPGTGHYGYTF.